This TCR beta chain was retrieved from a study of post-analysis software for immune sequencing data. About the study: Multiple sclerosis in the patients followed relapsing-remitting, secondary progressive and progressive-relapsing courses. Overall study results and limits: Normalized Chao1 diversity in multiple sclerosis patients fell significantly below that of controls. TRBV5-6, TRBV5-1 and TRBV20-1 belonged to a set of roughly five TRBV segments that were more frequent in patients than controls.

TCR beta libraries were prepared from cDNA with unique molecular identifiers. Via MiXCR, TCRdb re-called the PCR reads, giving one row per CDR3 protein. The sample yields about half a million distinct CDR3 sequences, roughly 46% seen once. About this clonotype itself: Its specificity is unknown.

J gave up 7 bases and V 5 bases, and 7 bases lay outside the gene matches. In germline, CDR1 is SGHTA, CDR2 FQGTGA. This CDR3 spans 15 amino acids. Sequencing used blood. This sequence joins TRBV7-3 and TRBJ2-1; the match to TRBD2 covers 11 bases. The TCR sequence derives from a girl aged 10-17 years with multiple sclerosis. CDR3 in amino acids: CASSPEPSGGNEQFF. CDR3 nucleotides: TGTGCCAGCAGCCCAGAGCCTAGCGGGGGGAATGAGCAGTTCTTC.